This TCR beta chain was found in a study of shared clonotypes between healthy human individuals. This CDR3 is 15 amino acids long. Germline V CDR1 and CDR2: SGHVS, FQNEAQ. The ends were cut back, 3 bases at V and 7 bases at J, with 18 bases in the middle. Roughly 30,000 T cell genomes, or around 300 ng DNA, went into unsorted PBMC replicate PCRs. As originally analysed: ImmunoSEQ junction-only sequences lacked quality scores, so their filtering differed. Produced via immunoSEQ multiplex PCR; TCRdb's table is partial and in-frame only. V, J and clone size reflect that table, while D and trimming were determined from the DNA. The table shows 470,000 or so clones, with around four fifths occurring only once.

The chain has TRBV7-8 and TRBJ1-1; D call uncertain. The specimen was PBMCs. This clonotype was obtained from a woman in her forties in good health. Some clones in this sample may be carry-over from other donors' samples. This CDR3 is CASSFSRSRISEAFF. As DNA, the CDR3 is TGTGCCAGCAGCTTTAGCAGGTCGAGGATCAGTGAAGCTTTCTTT.